This TCR beta chain derives from a study of patients and donors after allogeneic stem cell transplantation. TCRdb used MiXCR to reprocess the RT-PCR reads, holding one entry per CDR3 protein. This table has approximately 170,000 distinct CDR3 sequences, over 25% appearing once. The TCR sequence derives from a human donor who was either an allogeneic HSCT recipient or a stem cell or donor lymphocyte infusion donor (not recorded which). It is not recorded whose cells these are; they may come from a transplant donor. Sequenced material: blood, either unsorted or a sorted T cell fraction (not recorded which).

CDR3 region: CATSYAAGEQYF. CDR3 nucleotide sequence: TGTGCCACCTCCTACGCCGCCGGGGAGCAGTACTTC. The chain joins TRBV6-2 or TRBV6-3 to TRBJ2-7; D not certain. CDR1 is MNHEY, CDR2 SVGEGT, per germline. This CDR3 region has 12 residues. V shed 10 bases and J shed 7 bases, with 17 bases lying between them.